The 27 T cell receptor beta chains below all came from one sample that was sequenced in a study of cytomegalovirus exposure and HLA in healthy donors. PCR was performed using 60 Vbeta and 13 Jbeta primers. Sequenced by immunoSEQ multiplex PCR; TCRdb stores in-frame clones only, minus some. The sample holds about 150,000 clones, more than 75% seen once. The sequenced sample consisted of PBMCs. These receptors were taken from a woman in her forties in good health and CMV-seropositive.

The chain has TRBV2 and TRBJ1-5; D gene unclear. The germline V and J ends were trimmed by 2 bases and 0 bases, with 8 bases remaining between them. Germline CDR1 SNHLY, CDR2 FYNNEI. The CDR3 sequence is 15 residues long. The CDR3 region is CASSEIDYSNQPQHF. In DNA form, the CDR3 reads TGTGCCAGCAGTGAAATCGACTATAGCAATCAGCCCCAGCATTTT.

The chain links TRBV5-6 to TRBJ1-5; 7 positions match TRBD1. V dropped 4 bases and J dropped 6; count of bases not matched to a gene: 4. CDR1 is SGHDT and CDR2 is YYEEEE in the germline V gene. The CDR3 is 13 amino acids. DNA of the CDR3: TGTGCCAGCAGCACAGGGGTTGGTCAGCCCCAGCATTTT. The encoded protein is CASSTGVGQPQHF.

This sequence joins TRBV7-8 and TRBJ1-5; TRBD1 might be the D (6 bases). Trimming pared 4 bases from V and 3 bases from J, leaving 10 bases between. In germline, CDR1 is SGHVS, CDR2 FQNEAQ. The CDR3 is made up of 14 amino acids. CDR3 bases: TGTGCCAGCAGCTCGAGGACAGTCAATCAGCCCCAGCATTTT. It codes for CASSSRTVNQPQHF.

The CDR3 region has the DNA TGTGCCAGCAGCCCGGGACTAGCGGGAGGGCACTCCTACAATGAGCAGTTCTTC. Protein product: CASSPGLAGGHSYNEQFF. The chain uses TRBV7-9 and TRBJ2-1, with TRBD2 matching over 16 bases. From germline, CDR1 is SEHNR and CDR2 FQNEAQ (reference sequence). V shed 5 bases, J shed 0 bases, and the junction held 4 bases outside the gene matches. The CDR3 consists of 18 residues.

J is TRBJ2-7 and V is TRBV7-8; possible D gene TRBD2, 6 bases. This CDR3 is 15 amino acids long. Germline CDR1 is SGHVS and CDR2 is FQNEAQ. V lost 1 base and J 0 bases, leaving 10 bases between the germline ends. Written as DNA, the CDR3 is TGTGCCAGCAGCTTAGATGGGGGACTCTCCTACGAGCAGTACTTC. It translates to CASSLDGGLSYEQYF.

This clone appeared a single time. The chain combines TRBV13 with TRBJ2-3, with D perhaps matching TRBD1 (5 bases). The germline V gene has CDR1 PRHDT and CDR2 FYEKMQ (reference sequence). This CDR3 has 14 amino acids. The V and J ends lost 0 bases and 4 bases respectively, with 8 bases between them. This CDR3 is CASSLGRDSDTQYF. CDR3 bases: TGTGCCAGCAGCTTAGGCAGGGATTCAGATACGCAGTATTTT.

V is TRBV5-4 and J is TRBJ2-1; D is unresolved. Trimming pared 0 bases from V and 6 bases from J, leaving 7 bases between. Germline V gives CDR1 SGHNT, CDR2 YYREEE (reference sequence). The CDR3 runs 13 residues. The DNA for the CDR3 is TGTGCCAGCAGCTTGGGATCAGGCAATGAGCAGTTCTTC. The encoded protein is CASSLGSGNEQFF.

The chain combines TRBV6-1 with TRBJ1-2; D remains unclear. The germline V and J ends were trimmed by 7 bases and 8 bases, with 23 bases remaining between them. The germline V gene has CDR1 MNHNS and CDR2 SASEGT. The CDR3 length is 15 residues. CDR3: CASTTRERVYSGYTF. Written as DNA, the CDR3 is TGTGCCAGCACGACGAGGGAACGGGTGTACTCCGGCTACACCTTC.

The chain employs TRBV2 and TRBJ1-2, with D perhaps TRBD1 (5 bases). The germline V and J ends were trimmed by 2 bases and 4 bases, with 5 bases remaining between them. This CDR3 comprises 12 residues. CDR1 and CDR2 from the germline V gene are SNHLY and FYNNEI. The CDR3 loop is CASSEQGYGYTF. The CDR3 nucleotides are TGTGCCAGCAGTGAACAGGGCTATGGCTACACCTTC.

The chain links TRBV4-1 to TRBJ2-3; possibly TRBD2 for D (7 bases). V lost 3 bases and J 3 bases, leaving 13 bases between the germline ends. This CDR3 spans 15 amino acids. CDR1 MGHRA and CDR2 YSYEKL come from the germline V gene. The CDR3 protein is CASSQGAGETDTQYF. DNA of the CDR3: TGCGCCAGCAGCCAGGGGGCGGGAGAAACAGATACGCAGTATTTT.

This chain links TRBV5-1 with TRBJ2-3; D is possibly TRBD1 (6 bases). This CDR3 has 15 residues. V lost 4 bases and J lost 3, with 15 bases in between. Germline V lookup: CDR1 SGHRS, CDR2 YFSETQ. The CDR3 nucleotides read TGCGCCAGCAGCCTCTTCCCTGGACAGACAGATACGCAGTATTTT. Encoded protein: CASSLFPGQTDTQYF. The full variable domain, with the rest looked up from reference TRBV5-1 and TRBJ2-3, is KAGVTQTPRYLIKTRGQQVTLSCSPISGHRSVSWYQQTPGQGLQFLFEYFSETQRNKGNFPGRFSGRQFSNSRSEMNVSTLELGDSALYLCASSLFPGQTDTQYFGPGTRLTVL.

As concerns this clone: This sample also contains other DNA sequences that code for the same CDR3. The DNA of the CDR3 is TGTGCCAGCAGTCCCCTGGGGCAGGGCGGGAAGGCCCAGCATTTT. This translates into CASSPLGQGGKAQHF. The V and J genes are TRBV27 and TRBJ1-5; D may be TRBD1 (5 bases). Trimming cost V 5 bases and J 11 bases, with 22 bases left between them. Germline V gene lookup returns CDR1 MNHEY and CDR2 SMNVEV (reference sequence). The CDR3 is 15 residues long.

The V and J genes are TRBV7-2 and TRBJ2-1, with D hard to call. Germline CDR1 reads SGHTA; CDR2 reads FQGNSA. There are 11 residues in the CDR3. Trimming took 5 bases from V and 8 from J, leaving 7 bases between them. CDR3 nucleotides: TGTGCCAGCAGCCCCCTCCATGAGCAGTTCTTC. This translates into CASSPLHEQFF.

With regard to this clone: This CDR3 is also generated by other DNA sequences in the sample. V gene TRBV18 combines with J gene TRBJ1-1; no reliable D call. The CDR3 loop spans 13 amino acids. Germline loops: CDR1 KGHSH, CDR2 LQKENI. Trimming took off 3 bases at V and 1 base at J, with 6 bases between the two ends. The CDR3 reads CASSPGQNTEAFF. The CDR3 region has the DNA TGTGCCAGCTCACCTGGGCAGAACACTGAAGCTTTCTTT.

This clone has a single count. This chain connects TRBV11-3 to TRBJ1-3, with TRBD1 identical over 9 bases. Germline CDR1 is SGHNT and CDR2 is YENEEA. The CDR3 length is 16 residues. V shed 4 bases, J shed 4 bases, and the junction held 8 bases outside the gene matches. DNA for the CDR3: TGTGCCAGCAGCTCCTCGACAGGGGGAGGAGGAAACACCATATATTTT. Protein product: CASSSSTGGGGNTIYF.

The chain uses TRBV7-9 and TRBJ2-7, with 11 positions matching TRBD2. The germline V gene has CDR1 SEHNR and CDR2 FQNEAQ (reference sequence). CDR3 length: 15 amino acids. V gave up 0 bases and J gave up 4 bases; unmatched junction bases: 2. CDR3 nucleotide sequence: TGTGCCAGCAGCTTAGCGGCTAGCGGGAGGTACGAGCAGTACTTC. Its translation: CASSLAASGRYEQYF.

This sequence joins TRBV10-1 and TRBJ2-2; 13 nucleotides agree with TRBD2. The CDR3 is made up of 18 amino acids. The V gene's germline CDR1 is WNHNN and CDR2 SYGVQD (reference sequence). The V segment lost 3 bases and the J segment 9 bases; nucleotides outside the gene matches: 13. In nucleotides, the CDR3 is TGCGCCAGCAGTGACAACCGACCCGGGACTAGCGGGACCAGGGAGCTGTTTTTT. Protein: CASSDNRPGTSGTRELFF.

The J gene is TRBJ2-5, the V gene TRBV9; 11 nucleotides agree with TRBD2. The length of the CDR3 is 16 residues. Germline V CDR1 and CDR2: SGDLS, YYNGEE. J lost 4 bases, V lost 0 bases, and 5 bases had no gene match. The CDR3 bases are TGTGCCAGCAGCGTAGAGGGTAGCGGGAGGGCAGAGACCCAGTACTTC. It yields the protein CASSVEGSGRAETQYF.

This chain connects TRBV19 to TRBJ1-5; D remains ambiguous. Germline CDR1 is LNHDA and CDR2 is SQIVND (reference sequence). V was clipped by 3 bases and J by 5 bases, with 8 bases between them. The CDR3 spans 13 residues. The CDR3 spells CASSIPSYQPQHF. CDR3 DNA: TGTGCCAGTAGTATCCCCAGTTATCAGCCCCAGCATTTT.

The CDR3 is CASSRDRHYSNQPQHF. For the CDR3, the DNA is TGTGCCAGCAGTCGGGACAGACACTATAGCAATCAGCCCCAGCATTTT. The rearrangement links TRBV6-4 to TRBJ1-5; 7 bases match TRBD1. Losses at the gene ends were 5 bases for V and 0 bases for J; bases not matched to a gene: 7. Looked up from germline, CDR1 is MRHNA and CDR2 is SNTAGT. The CDR3 contains 16 residues.

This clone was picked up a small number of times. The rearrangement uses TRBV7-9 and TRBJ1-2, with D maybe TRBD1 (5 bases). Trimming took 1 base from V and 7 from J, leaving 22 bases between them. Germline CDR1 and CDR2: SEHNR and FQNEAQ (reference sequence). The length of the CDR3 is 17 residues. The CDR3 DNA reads TGTGCCAGCAGCTTAGATTCCTTCCCAGGTCCAGGGCGTGGCTACACCTTC. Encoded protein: CASSLDSFPGPGRGYTF.

CDR3 loop: CAIRGAGDQPQHF. CDR3 nucleotides: TGTGCCATCCGGGGGGCGGGGGATCAGCCCCAGCATTTT. The chain links TRBV10-3 to TRBJ1-5; possible D gene TRBD1, 6 bases. The V and J ends lost 8 bases and 5 bases respectively, with 13 bases between them. This CDR3 is 13 amino acids long. CDR1 and CDR2 (germline): ENHRY, SYGVKD.

The CDR3 loop is CASSERGRGTSYEQYF. CDR3 DNA sequence: TGTGCCAGCAGTGAAAGAGGGAGGGGGACCTCCTACGAGCAGTACTTC. The V call is TRBV6-1, the J call TRBJ2-7; a weak D match, TRBD2 (7 bases). V lost 2 bases, J lost 0 bases, and 14 bases lay in between. The CDR3 sequence is 16 residues long. Looked up from germline, CDR1 is MNHNS and CDR2 is SASEGT.

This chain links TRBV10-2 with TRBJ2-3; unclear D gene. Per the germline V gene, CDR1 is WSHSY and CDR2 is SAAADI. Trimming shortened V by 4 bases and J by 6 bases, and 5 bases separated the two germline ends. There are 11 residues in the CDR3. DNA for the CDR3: TGCGCCAGCAGTGTACGGGATACGCAGTATTTT. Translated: CASSVRDTQYF.

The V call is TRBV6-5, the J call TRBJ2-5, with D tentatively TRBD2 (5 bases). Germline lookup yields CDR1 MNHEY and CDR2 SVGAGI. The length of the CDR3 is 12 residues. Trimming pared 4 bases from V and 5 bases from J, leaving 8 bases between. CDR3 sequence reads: CASSFSGETQYF. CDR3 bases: TGTGCCAGCAGTTTTTCGGGGGAGACCCAGTACTTC.

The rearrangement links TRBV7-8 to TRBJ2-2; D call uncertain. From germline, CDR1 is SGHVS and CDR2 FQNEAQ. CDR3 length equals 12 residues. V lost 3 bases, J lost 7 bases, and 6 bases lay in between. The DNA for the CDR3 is TGTGCCAGCAGCTTGTCCGGCGGGGAGCTGTTTTTT. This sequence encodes CASSLSGGELFF.

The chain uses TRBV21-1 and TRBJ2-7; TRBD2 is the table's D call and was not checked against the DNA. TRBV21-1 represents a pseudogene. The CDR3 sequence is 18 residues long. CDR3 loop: CASSKGGIGAALGPEQYF. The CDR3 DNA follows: TGTGCCAGCAGCAAAGGCGGGATCGGTGCGGCCTTGGGACCCGAGCAGTACTTC.